Listed here are 18 T cell receptor beta chains from one sample, sequenced in a study of T cell changes during pregnancy in multiple sclerosis. Clones were sequenced by immunoSEQ multiplex PCR, and TCRdb holds only the in-frame ones, with some missing. The data contain under 50,000 clones, 85% to 95% of them singletons. Sample: CD8+ T cells from peripheral blood mononuclear cells, taken in the third trimester of pregnancy. These receptors were obtained from a female donor with multiple sclerosis, enrolled in a pregnancy study.

V is TRBV27 and J is TRBJ1-2; D uncertain. CDR3 length: 14 amino acids. V was shortened by 3 bases and J by 5 bases, with 13 bases between the two germline ends. In germline, CDR1 is MNHEY, CDR2 SMNVEV (reference sequence). CDR3 bases: TGTGCCAGCAGTTTCACCCCGAGTACTTATGGCTACACCTTC. It encodes CASSFTPSTYGYTF.

The rearrangement links TRBV6-6 to TRBJ1-4; 7 nucleotides match TRBD1. CDR3 length equals 16 residues. V trimming: 0 bases; J trimming: 6 bases; junction bases outside the gene matches: 7. Germline assignment: CDR1 MNHNY and CDR2 SVGAGI (reference sequence). For the CDR3, the DNA is TGTGCCAGCAGTTACTCACAGTACAGGGGAGATGAAAAACTGTTTTTT. It specifies CASSYSQYRGDEKLFF.

The V call is TRBV27, the J call TRBJ2-7; D may be TRBD2 (5 bases). The V gene's germline CDR1 is MNHEY and CDR2 SMNVEV (reference sequence). V lost 6 bases, J lost 1 base, and 7 bases lay in between. CDR3 length: 12 residues. This CDR3 is CASRDWSYEQYF. The CDR3 coding sequence is TGTGCCAGCAGGGACTGGTCCTACGAGCAGTACTTC.

V usage is TRBV7-3 and J usage is TRBJ1-1, with D unresolved. The CDR3 spans 13 residues. In germline, CDR1 is SGHTA, CDR2 FQGTGA. The V end was cut by 3 bases, the J end by 3 bases, with 8 bases between. CDR3 residues: CASSFGVDTEAFF. The DNA of the CDR3 is TGTGCCAGCAGCTTCGGGGTGGACACTGAAGCTTTCTTT.

The CDR3 coding sequence is TGCGCCAGCAGCCACCCCGCGGTGGCAGGGACTTACAATGAGCAGTTCTTC. Translation: CASSHPAVAGTYNEQFF. J is TRBJ2-1 and V is TRBV4-1; D may be TRBD2 (6 bases). This CDR3 region has 17 residues. Germline loops: CDR1 MGHRA, CDR2 YSYEKL. V was trimmed by 3 bases and J by 4 bases, leaving 19 bases between them.

This sequence joins TRBV15 and TRBJ2-7; 8 nucleotides line up with TRBD1. CDR1 is LNHNV and CDR2 is YYDKDF in the germline V gene (reference sequence). V lost 5 bases, J lost 0 bases, and 21 bases stayed unmatched. The CDR3 extends over 20 amino acids. The CDR3 DNA reads as TGTGCCACCAGCGCCTGGGGGGCCGGGACAGGAGACGGGAGCTCCTACGAGCAGTACTTC. This codes for CATSAWGAGTGDGSSYEQYF.

The J gene is TRBJ2-7, the V gene TRBV19, with 7 bases lining up with TRBD2. With V trimmed by 5 bases and J by 3 bases, 7 bases remained unmatched. There are 14 residues in the CDR3. In germline, CDR1 is LNHDA, CDR2 SQIVND (reference sequence). This CDR3 reads CASSFERGDYEQYF. CDR3 nucleotide sequence: TGTGCCAGTAGTTTTGAGCGGGGCGACTACGAGCAGTACTTC.

CDR3 coding DNA: TGTGCCAGCAGTATTAACAGGGTGGGGGAAAAACTGTTTTTT. It yields the protein CASSINRVGEKLFF. The chain joins TRBV27 to TRBJ1-4; D possibly corresponds to TRBD1 (6 bases). Per germline, CDR1 MNHEY and CDR2 SMNVEV (reference sequence). The length of the CDR3 is 14 residues. Trimming cost V 5 bases and J 8 bases, with 15 bases left between them.

The chain joins TRBV6-6 to TRBJ2-1, with D unresolved. The CDR3 covers 14 residues. The germline V and J ends were trimmed by 2 bases and 0 bases, with 5 bases remaining between them. The germline CDR1 and CDR2 sequences are MNHNY and SVGAGI (reference sequence). CDR3 DNA: TGTGCCAGCAGTTACGTTAGCTCCTACAATGAGCAGTTCTTC. Amino acid sequence: CASSYVSSYNEQFF.

CDR3 amino acids: CASSYSAGEQYF. The CDR3 nucleotides are TGTGCCAGCAGTTACTCCGCCGGCGAGCAGTACTTC. The chain combines TRBV6-5 with TRBJ2-7; D unclear. This CDR3 has 12 amino acids. Germline V CDR1 and CDR2: MNHEY, SVGAGI. Trimming took off 0 bases at V and 6 bases at J, with 6 bases between the two ends.

The V call is TRBV6-1, the J call TRBJ1-1; unclear D gene. V lost 5 bases, J lost 5 bases, and 3 bases lay in between. Germline V gives CDR1 MNHNS, CDR2 SASEGT. The CDR3 length is 10 residues. The CDR3 nucleotides read TGTGCCAGCAGTCTAACTGAAGCTTTCTTT. Its translation: CASSLTEAFF.

The V gene is TRBV7-9, the J gene TRBJ1-1, with 7 bases identical to TRBD1. Looked up from germline, CDR1 is SEHNR and CDR2 is FQNEAQ (reference sequence). V shed 4 bases and J 0 bases; nucleotides not matched to a gene: 11. This CDR3 region has 17 residues. CDR3 amino acids: CASSSPLGGLVNTEAFF. Here the CDR3 DNA reads TGTGCCAGCAGCTCCCCTTTAGGGGGCCTAGTGAACACTGAAGCTTTCTTT.

This clone was found a few times. The chain carries TRBV7-9 and TRBJ2-7, with 7 positions matching TRBD2. Trimming at V came to 2 bases and at J to 0 bases, leaving 4 bases not matched to a gene. This CDR3 is 15 amino acids long. The germline gives CDR1 SEHNR, CDR2 FQNEAQ (reference sequence). The CDR3 here is CASSLSGVPSYEQYF. CDR3 bases: TGTGCCAGCAGCTTAAGCGGGGTCCCCTCCTACGAGCAGTACTTC.

This clone is judged medium-sized. This chain joins TRBV7-8 and TRBJ1-1; D perhaps matches TRBD1 (5 bases). This CDR3 comprises 16 residues. Trimming cost V 1 base and J 1 base, with 13 bases left between them. The germline V gene encodes CDR1 SGHVS and CDR2 FQNEAQ. The chain's CDR3 is CASSLGLFGGNTEAFF. In DNA, the CDR3 is TGTGCCAGCAGCTTAGGGTTGTTCGGGGGGAACACTGAAGCTTTCTTT.

The V and J genes are TRBV30 and TRBJ1-2; D not certain. The CDR3 is 11 amino acids. Germline values: CDR1 GTSNPN, CDR2 SVGIG (reference sequence). The V and J ends lost 2 bases and 6 bases respectively, with 7 bases between them. CDR3 nucleotide sequence: TGTGCCTGGAGTCCCGGAGATGGCTACACCTTC. Its translation is CAWSPGDGYTF.

The gene calls are TRBV9 and TRBJ1-4, with D tentatively TRBD1 (5 bases). Trimming took off 4 bases at V and 0 bases at J, with 13 bases between the two ends. This CDR3 is built from 16 residues. Germline V gene sequence: CDR1 SGDLS, CDR2 YYNGEE. The CDR3 DNA follows: TGTGCCAGCAGCCCCCTCGGAGGGGCAACTAATGAAAAACTGTTTTTT. Translation gives CASSPLGGATNEKLFF. Filled out from reference TRBV9 and TRBJ1-4, the complete variable domain reads DSGVTQTPKHLITATGQRVTLRCSPRSGDLSVYWYQQSLDQGLQFLIQYYNGEERAKGNILERFSAQQFPDLHSELNLSSLELGDSALYFCASSPLGGATNEKLFFGSGTQLSVL.

The CDR3 loop is CASSSWTEERDTQYF. CDR3 DNA: TGTGCCAGCAGTTCCTGGACGGAGGAAAGGGATACGCAGTATTTT. This sequence joins TRBV6-1 and TRBJ2-3; a weak D match, TRBD2 (5 bases). The length of the CDR3 is 15 residues. With 5 bases removed from V and 6 bases from J, the gap between germline ends came to 18 bases. Germline values: CDR1 MNHNS, CDR2 SASEGT.

V is TRBV5-6 and J is TRBJ2-7; D might be TRBD1 (6 bases). Germline V gene sequence: CDR1 SGHDT, CDR2 YYEEEE. With 4 bases removed from V and 0 bases from J, the gap between germline ends came to 11 bases. The CDR3 covers 14 residues. CDR3: CASSLGQSSYEQYF. DNA for the CDR3: TGTGCCAGCAGCCTTGGACAGAGCTCCTACGAGCAGTACTTC.